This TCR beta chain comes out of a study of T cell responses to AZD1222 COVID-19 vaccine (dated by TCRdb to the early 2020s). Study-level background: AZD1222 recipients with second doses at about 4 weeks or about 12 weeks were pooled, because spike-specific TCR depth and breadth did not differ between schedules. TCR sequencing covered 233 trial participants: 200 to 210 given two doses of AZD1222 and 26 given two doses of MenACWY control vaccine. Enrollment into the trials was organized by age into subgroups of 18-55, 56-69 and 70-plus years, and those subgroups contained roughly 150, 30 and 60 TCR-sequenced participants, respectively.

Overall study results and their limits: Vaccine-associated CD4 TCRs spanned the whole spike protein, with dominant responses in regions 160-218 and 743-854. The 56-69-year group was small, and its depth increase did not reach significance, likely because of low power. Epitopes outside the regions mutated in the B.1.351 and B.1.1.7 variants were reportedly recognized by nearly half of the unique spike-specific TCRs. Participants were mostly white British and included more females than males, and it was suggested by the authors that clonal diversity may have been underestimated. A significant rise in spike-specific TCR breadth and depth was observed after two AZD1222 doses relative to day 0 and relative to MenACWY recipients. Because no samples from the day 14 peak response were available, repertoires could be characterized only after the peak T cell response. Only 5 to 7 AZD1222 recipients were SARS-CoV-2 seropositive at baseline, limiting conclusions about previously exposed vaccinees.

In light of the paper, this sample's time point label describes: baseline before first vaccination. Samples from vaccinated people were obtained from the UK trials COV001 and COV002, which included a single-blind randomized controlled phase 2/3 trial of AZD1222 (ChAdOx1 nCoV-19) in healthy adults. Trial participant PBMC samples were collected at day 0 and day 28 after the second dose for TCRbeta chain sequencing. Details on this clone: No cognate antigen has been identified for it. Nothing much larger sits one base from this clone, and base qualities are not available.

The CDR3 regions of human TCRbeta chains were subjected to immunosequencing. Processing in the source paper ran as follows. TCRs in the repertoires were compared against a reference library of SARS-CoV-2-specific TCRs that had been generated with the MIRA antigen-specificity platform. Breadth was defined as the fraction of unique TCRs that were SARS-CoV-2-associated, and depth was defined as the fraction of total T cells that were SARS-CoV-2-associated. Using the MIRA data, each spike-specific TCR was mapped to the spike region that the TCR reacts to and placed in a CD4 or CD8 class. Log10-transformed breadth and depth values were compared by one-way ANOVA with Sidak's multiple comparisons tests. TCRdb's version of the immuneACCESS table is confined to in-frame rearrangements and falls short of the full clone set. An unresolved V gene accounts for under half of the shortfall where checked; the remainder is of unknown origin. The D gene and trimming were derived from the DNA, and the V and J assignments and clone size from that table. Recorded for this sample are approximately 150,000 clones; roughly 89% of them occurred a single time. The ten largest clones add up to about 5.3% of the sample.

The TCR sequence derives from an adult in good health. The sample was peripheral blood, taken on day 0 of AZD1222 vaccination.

CDR3 protein: CASSLVQGSDNYGYTF. The nucleotides read TGTGCCAGCAGCTTGGTCCAAGGGTCGGACAACTATGGCTACACCTTC. This sequence uses TRBV5-4 and TRBJ1-2, with the D gene too uncertain to name. The germline V gene (reference sequence) yields SGHNT for CDR1 and YYREEE for CDR2. From the cysteine up to the phenylalanine, the CDR3 has a length of 16 residues. Kept here is only the CDR3 DNA, which spans 48 bases and is read in frame from base 1. Deletion took 0 bases off V and 2 bases off J, with a span of 14 bases between the germline ends.